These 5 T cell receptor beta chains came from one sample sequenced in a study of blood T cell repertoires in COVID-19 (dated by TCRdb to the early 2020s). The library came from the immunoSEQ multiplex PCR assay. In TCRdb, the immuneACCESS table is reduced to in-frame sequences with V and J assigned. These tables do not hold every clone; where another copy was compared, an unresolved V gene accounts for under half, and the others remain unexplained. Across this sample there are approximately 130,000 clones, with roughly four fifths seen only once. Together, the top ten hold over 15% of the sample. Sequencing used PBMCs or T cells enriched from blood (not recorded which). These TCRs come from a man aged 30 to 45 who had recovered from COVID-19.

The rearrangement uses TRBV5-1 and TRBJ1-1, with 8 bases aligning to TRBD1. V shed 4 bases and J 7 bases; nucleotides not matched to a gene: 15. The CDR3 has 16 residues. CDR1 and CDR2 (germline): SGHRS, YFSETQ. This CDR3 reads CASSTSARTGMGEAFF. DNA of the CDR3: TGCGCCAGCAGCACCTCCGCCCGGACAGGGATGGGTGAAGCTTTCTTT.

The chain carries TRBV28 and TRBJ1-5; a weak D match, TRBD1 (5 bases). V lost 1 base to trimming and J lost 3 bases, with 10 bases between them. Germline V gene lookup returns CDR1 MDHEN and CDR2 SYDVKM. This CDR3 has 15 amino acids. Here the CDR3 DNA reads TGTGCCAGCAGTTTATTTTCAGGGCCCAATCAGCCCCAGCATTTT. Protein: CASSLFSGPNQPQHF. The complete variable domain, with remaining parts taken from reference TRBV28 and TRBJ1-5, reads DVKVTQSSRYLVKRTGEKVFLECVQDMDHENMFWYRQDPGLGLRLIYFSYDVKMKEKGDIPEGYSVSREKKERFSLILESASTNQTSMYLCASSLFSGPNQPQHFGDGTRLSIL.

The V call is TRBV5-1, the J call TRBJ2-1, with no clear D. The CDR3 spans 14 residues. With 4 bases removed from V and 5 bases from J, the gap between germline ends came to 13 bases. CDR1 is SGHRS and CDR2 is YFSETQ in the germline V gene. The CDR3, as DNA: TGCGCCAGCAGCCCCTGGAGCCGAAACAATGAGCAGTTCTTC. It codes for CASSPWSRNNEQFF.

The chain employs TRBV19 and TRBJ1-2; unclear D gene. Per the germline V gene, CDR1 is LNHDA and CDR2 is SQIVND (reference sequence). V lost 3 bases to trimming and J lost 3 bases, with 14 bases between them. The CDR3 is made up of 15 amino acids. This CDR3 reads CASSMLPAQDYGYTF. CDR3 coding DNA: TGTGCCAGTAGTATGCTCCCGGCCCAGGACTATGGCTACACCTTC.

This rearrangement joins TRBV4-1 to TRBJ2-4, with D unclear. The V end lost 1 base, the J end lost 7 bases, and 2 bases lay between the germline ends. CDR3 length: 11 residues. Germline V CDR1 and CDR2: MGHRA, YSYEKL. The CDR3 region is CASSQANIQYF. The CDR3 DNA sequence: TGCGCCAGCAGCCAAGCGAACATTCAGTACTTC.